The 29 T cell receptor beta chains given below trace back to one sample, sequenced in a study of fetal regulatory T cell absence and autoimmunity (dated by TCRdb to 2016 to 2017). The library was built by means of the immunoSEQ multiplex PCR assay. Not all clones reach the TCRdb copy of this immuneACCESS table, which keeps in-frame sequences only. Checked studies attribute under half of the gap to unresolved V genes and leave the rest unexplained. Within this sample are about 95,000 clones, with roughly 78% of them counted one time only. 2% of the sample goes to the ten largest clones. Sequenced material: pancreas tissue. The source of these receptors is a male donor with IPEX syndrome.

This chain connects TRBV11-3 to TRBJ1-3, with a possible D match to TRBD1 (6 bases). The CDR3 loop spans 16 amino acids. The V end was cut by 5 bases, the J end by 0 bases, with 14 bases between. Germline lookup yields CDR1 SGHNT and CDR2 YENEEA. CDR3 loop: CASSVRGFSSGNTIYF. The CDR3 region has the DNA TGTGCCAGCAGCGTCAGGGGCTTTAGCTCTGGAAACACCATATATTTT.

The chain links TRBV7-6 to TRBJ2-3; D not certain. The CDR3 has 16 amino acids. CDR1 is SGHVS, CDR2 FNYEAQ, per germline. With 2 bases removed from V and 6 bases from J, the gap between germline ends came to 18 bases. CDR3 region: CASSLPPGPAVDTQYF. CDR3 DNA: TGTGCCAGCAGCTTACCTCCGGGTCCCGCGGTGGATACGCAGTATTTT.

The chain uses TRBV5-4 and TRBJ2-2; D is perhaps TRBD2 (5 bases). The CDR3 has 16 amino acids. Germline-derived CDR1 and CDR2 are SGHNT and YYREEE (reference sequence). Trimming cost V 1 base and J 0 bases, with 10 bases left between them. The CDR3 region has the DNA TGTGCCAGCAGCTTGAGACGCGGGCCGAACACCGGGGAGCTGTTTTTT. It yields the protein CASSLRRGPNTGELFF.

The V and J genes are TRBV19 and TRBJ1-3; D unclear. Trimming pared 5 bases from V and 2 bases from J, leaving 13 bases between. Germline values: CDR1 LNHDA, CDR2 SQIVND (reference sequence). The CDR3 runs to 15 residues. The CDR3 nucleotides read TGTGCCAGTAGTCGGAGGGAATCCCCTGGAAACACCATATATTTT. Residues: CASSRRESPGNTIYF.

There are a few counts of this clone. V is TRBV2 and J is TRBJ2-2, with a tentative D call TRBD1 (6 bases). CDR3 length: 13 amino acids. The germline V and J ends were trimmed by 6 bases and 5 bases, with 10 bases remaining between them. Germline values: CDR1 SNHLY, CDR2 FYNNEI. The DNA for the CDR3 is TGTGCCAGCAGGGACAGAGGGACCGGGGAGCTGTTTTTT. Amino acid sequence: CASRDRGTGELFF.

This chain joins TRBV19 and TRBJ2-1, with D perhaps matching TRBD1 or TRBD2 (5 bases each). This CDR3 is built from 14 residues. The V end was cut by 4 bases, the J end by 3 bases, with 10 bases between. In germline, CDR1 is LNHDA, CDR2 SQIVND (reference sequence). CDR3 residues: CASSKWDGYNEQFF. CDR3 bases: TGTGCCAGTAGTAAATGGGACGGCTACAATGAGCAGTTCTTC. The complete variable domain, with remaining parts taken from reference TRBV19 and TRBJ2-1, reads DGGITQSPKYLFRKEGQNVTLSCEQNLNHDAMYWYRQDPGQGLRLIYYSQIVNDFQKGDIAEGYSVSREKKESFPLTVTSAQKNPTAFYLCASSKWDGYNEQFFGPGTRLTVL.

The chain joins TRBV30 to TRBJ1-1; D not resolved. V was cut by 3 bases and J by 3 bases, with 11 bases left in between. Germline V gives CDR1 GTSNPN, CDR2 SVGIG (reference sequence). The CDR3 consists of 13 residues. The CDR3 DNA reads TGTGCCTGGAGAGACCGACGGGACACTGAAGCTTTCTTT. Translation gives CAWRDRRDTEAFF.

The chain couples TRBV11-2 to TRBJ2-7; no definite D call. The V gene's germline CDR1 is SGHAT and CDR2 FQNNGV. Trimming removed 0 bases at V and 2 bases at J, with 11 bases between. The CDR3 has 15 residues. As DNA, the CDR3 is TGTGCCAGCAGCTTAGATCTCGGCGGTACCTACGAGCAGTACTTC. This sequence encodes CASSLDLGGTYEQYF.

In this sample, this clone turned up many times. The chain carries TRBV6-5 and TRBJ2-1, with 9 nucleotides matching TRBD2. Germline V gives CDR1 MNHEY, CDR2 SVGAGI. CDR3 size: 15 residues. Germline trimming cut 1 base from V and 4 bases from J; bases unmatched to any gene: 2. The CDR3 DNA reads TGTGCCAGCAGTTACTTAGCGGGAGTTTACAATGAGCAGTTCTTC. This sequence encodes CASSYLAGVYNEQFF.

V and J are TRBV6-1 and TRBJ2-2, with a possible D match to TRBD1 (5 bases). V was cut by 6 bases and J by 1 base, with 9 bases left in between. The CDR3 is 14 amino acids. Germline assignment: CDR1 MNHNS and CDR2 SASEGT. CDR3 in amino acids: CASSLGQNTGELFF. In DNA form, the CDR3 reads TGTGCCAGCAGCCTCGGACAGAACACCGGGGAGCTGTTTTTT.

V and J are TRBV11-3 and TRBJ2-1; maybe TRBD1 (6 bases). The CDR3 has 16 amino acids. Germline V gene lookup returns CDR1 SGHNT and CDR2 YENEEA. Trimming took 4 bases from V and 2 from J, leaving 15 bases between them. CDR3 DNA sequence: TGTGCCAGCAGCTCGTTCGCAGGGGTAACCTACAATGAGCAGTTCTTC. It specifies CASSSFAGVTYNEQFF. Supplemented by reference TRBV11-3 and TRBJ2-1, the full variable domain reads EAGVVQSPRYKIIEKKQPVAFWCNPISGHNTLYWYLQNLGQGPELLIRYENEEAVDDSQLPKDRFSAERLKGVDSTLKIQPAELGDSAVYLCASSSFAGVTYNEQFFGPGTRLTVL.

The V call is TRBV30, the J call TRBJ2-7; 8 bases map to TRBD1. Germline V CDR1 and CDR2: GTSNPN, SVGIG (reference sequence). The CDR3 contains 15 residues. V lost 6 bases and J lost 3; bases outside the gene matches: 13. Here the CDR3 reads CACTPGGTGGYEQYF. CDR3 sequence (DNA): TGTGCCTGCACTCCTGGCGGAACAGGGGGCTACGAGCAGTACTTC.

The gene calls are TRBV4-1 and TRBJ2-2, with 7 bases fitting TRBD2. Germline-derived CDR1 and CDR2 are MGHRA and YSYEKL. J was trimmed by 5 bases and V by 1 base; bases with no gene match: 13. The CDR3 spans 18 residues. The CDR3 is CASSQGEGPGFGTGELFF. CDR3 DNA sequence: TGCGCCAGCAGCCAAGGGGAGGGGCCCGGTTTTGGAACCGGGGAGCTGTTTTTT.

The gene calls are TRBV18 and TRBJ2-3, with D unclear. This CDR3 comprises 14 residues. Trimming took off 3 bases at V and 3 bases at J, with 10 bases between the two ends. Germline loops: CDR1 KGHSH, CDR2 LQKENI. The CDR3, as DNA: TGTGCCAGCTCACCGCCCGGACGTACAGATACGCAGTATTTT. Its translation: CASSPPGRTDTQYF.

This chain joins TRBV21-1 and TRBJ2-5. TRBV21-1 is listed as a pseudogene. This CDR3 comprises 14 residues. The CDR3 nucleotides are TGTGCCAGCAGCAAAGGTTCCCCCCGCGAGACCCAGTACTTC. Translation gives CASSKGSPRETQYF.

The sample holds a few counts of this clone. The V and J genes are TRBV7-9 and TRBJ1-6; 7 bases line up with TRBD1. Germline V CDR1 and CDR2: SEHNR, FQNEAQ (reference sequence). V shed 3 bases, J shed 2 bases, and the junction held 10 bases outside the gene matches. CDR3 length: 18 amino acids. The CDR3 region has the DNA TGTGCCAGCAGCTTGTCGGGACAGATTTCACCCTATAATTCACCCCTCCACTTT. Translation gives CASSLSGQISPYNSPLHF.

This rearrangement joins TRBV19 to TRBJ2-7; 7 nucleotides match TRBD1. With V trimmed by 3 bases and J by 2 bases, 4 bases remained unmatched. Germline V gene data show CDR1 as LNHDA and CDR2 as SQIVND (reference sequence). CDR3 length equals 14 residues. In DNA, the CDR3 is TGTGCCAGTAGTATGGGGGACAGCACCTACGAGCAGTACTTC. Translated, it gives CASSMGDSTYEQYF.

V gene TRBV7-8 combines with J gene TRBJ2-5; the match to TRBD1 covers 9 bases. Germline-derived CDR1 and CDR2 are SGHVS and FQNEAQ. V was pared by 4 bases and J by 5 bases, with 14 bases of the junction left unmatched. This CDR3 comprises 17 residues. For the CDR3, the DNA is TGTGCCAGCAGCTCAGACCCCAGAACAGGGGGCGTGGAGACCCAGTACTTC. This sequence encodes CASSSDPRTGGVETQYF.

This chain joins TRBV5-1 and TRBJ1-2, with unresolved D. The V gene's germline CDR1 is SGHRS and CDR2 YFSETQ. V shed 0 bases and J shed 2 bases, with 11 bases lying between them. The CDR3 sequence is 15 residues long. The CDR3 spells CASSLVDRPNYGYTF. DNA for the CDR3: TGCGCCAGCAGCTTGGTGGACCGGCCGAACTATGGCTACACCTTC.

The rearrangement joins TRBV4-1 to TRBJ2-7, with a weak D call TRBD2 (5 bases). Between the trimmed V and J ends, which lost 4 bases and 5 bases, there was a span of 15 bases. The CDR3 extends over 14 amino acids. Germline loops: CDR1 MGHRA, CDR2 YSYEKL. CDR3 in amino acids: CASSLSGVFHEQYF. CDR3 nucleotide sequence: TGCGCCAGCAGCCTATCCGGGGTGTTCCACGAGCAGTACTTC.

This chain connects TRBV10-2 to TRBJ2-7; unclear D gene. Germline V lookup: CDR1 WSHSY, CDR2 SAAADI. The CDR3 is 13 residues long. The germline V and J ends were trimmed by 3 bases and 0 bases, with 6 bases remaining between them. CDR3 sequence (DNA): TGCGCCAGCAGTGACAGAAACTCCTACGAGCAGTACTTC. Residues: CASSDRNSYEQYF.

The chain recombines TRBV2 with TRBJ1-3, with D possibly being TRBD1 (6 bases). The ends were cut back, 4 bases at V and 0 bases at J, with 13 bases in the middle. There are 16 residues in the CDR3. Germline assignment: CDR1 SNHLY and CDR2 FYNNEI. The CDR3 reads CASSGTEGLSGNTIYF. CDR3 nucleotides: TGTGCCAGCAGTGGGACAGAAGGCCTCTCTGGAAACACCATATATTTT.

The gene calls are TRBV5-1 and TRBJ2-3, with D possibly being TRBD1 or TRBD2 (6 bases each). The CDR3 is 15 amino acids. CDR1 is SGHRS, CDR2 YFSETQ, per germline. Trimming removed 4 bases at V and 3 bases at J, with 15 bases between. CDR3 residues: CASSPSGGRTDTQYF. The CDR3 DNA reads as TGCGCCAGCAGCCCCTCCGGGGGCCGGACAGATACGCAGTATTTT.

This chain connects TRBV7-6 to TRBJ2-7; 8 bases agree with TRBD1. The V and J ends lost 4 bases and 3 bases, in that order; junction bases with no gene match: 8. The CDR3 has 15 residues. The germline gives CDR1 SGHVS, CDR2 FNYEAQ. Written as DNA, the CDR3 is TGTGCCAGCAGCTACGGACAGGGATTAGGCTACGAGCAGTACTTC. This codes for CASSYGQGLGYEQYF.

This clone was recorded only once. This CDR3 is CASSQQRQANTEAFF. CDR3 sequence (DNA): TGTGCCAGCAGCCAACAACGACAGGCTAACACTGAAGCTTTCTTT. The chain has TRBV4-2 and TRBJ1-1, with D possibly TRBD1 on 6 matching bases. V dropped 2 bases and J dropped 2 bases, with 12 bases sitting between them. Germline CDR1 and CDR2: LGHNA and YNFKEQ. The CDR3 loop spans 15 amino acids.

V is TRBV10-3 and J is TRBJ2-5; D unresolved. The CDR3 runs to 14 residues. V lost 4 bases and J lost 5, with 14 bases in between. The germline CDR1 and CDR2 sequences are ENHRY and SYGVKD. The CDR3 sequence is CAISGGSLTETQYF. CDR3 DNA: TGTGCCATCAGTGGTGGATCCCTGACGGAGACCCAGTACTTC.

The rearrangement joins TRBV27 to TRBJ1-4, with D perhaps TRBD1 (6 bases). This CDR3 contains 14 residues. The V end lost 6 bases, the J end lost 8 bases, and 16 bases lay between the germline ends. Germline lookup yields CDR1 MNHEY and CDR2 SMNVEV (reference sequence). The DNA for the CDR3 is TGTGCCAGCAGCAGGGGCCCCAAAGGGGAAAAACTGTTTTTT. Translation: CASSRGPKGEKLFF.

The J gene is TRBJ2-7, the V gene TRBV27; 8 positions agree with TRBD1. V dropped 6 bases and J dropped 1; count of bases not matched to a gene: 5. This CDR3 spans 14 amino acids. The germline V gene has CDR1 MNHEY and CDR2 SMNVEV (reference sequence). CDR3 sequence: CASSHGTGSYEQYF. For the CDR3, the DNA is TGTGCCAGCAGCCACGGGACAGGATCCTACGAGCAGTACTTC.

The chain links TRBV15 to TRBJ2-5; 7 nucleotides align to TRBD1. Germline V CDR1 and CDR2: LNHNV, YYDKDF (reference sequence). V lost 4 bases to trimming and J lost 1 base; unmatched junction nucleotides: 3. The CDR3 is 14 residues long. The CDR3: CATSKGQVQETQYF. DNA of the CDR3: TGTGCCACCAGCAAAGGACAGGTCCAAGAGACCCAGTACTTC.